The entry below gives a single TCR beta chain sequence along with its context. The data belong to a study of patients and donors after allogeneic stem cell transplantation. Via MiXCR, TCRdb re-called the RT-PCR reads, giving one row per CDR3 protein. The sample holds some 90,000 distinct CDR3 sequences, 45% to 50% seen once. This CDR3 region has 13 residues. Germline V gene sequence: CDR1 MNHEY, CDR2 SVGAGI. Trimming took 5 bases from V and 2 from J, leaving 9 bases between them. The specimen was blood, either unsorted or a sorted T cell fraction (not recorded which). This TCR came from a human donor who was either an allogeneic HSCT recipient or a stem cell or donor lymphocyte infusion donor (not recorded which). It is not recorded whose cells these are; they may come from a transplant donor. The chain joins TRBV6-5 to TRBJ2-5; TRBD1 is a possible D gene (6 bases). CDR3 in amino acids: CASSRTVQETQYF. The CDR3, as DNA: TGTGCCAGCAGTCGGACAGTACAAGAGACCCAGTACTTC.